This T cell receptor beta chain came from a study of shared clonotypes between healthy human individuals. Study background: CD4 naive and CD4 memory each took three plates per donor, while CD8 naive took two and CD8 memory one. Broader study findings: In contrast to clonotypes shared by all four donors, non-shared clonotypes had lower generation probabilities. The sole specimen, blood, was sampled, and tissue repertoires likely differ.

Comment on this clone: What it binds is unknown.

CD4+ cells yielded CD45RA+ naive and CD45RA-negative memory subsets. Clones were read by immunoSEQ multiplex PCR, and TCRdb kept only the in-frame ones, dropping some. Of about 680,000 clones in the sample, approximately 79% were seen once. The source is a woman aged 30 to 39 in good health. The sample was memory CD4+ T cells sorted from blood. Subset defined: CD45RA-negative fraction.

The DNA of the CDR3 is TGTGCCAGCAGCGTCGATGGGGGCGAGCAGTACTTC. It specifies CASSVDGGEQYF. This chain joins TRBV7-2 and TRBJ2-5; D tentatively fits TRBD1 or TRBD2 (5 bases each). The DNA end favors TRBJ2-7, so the J call may be wrong. The germline CDR1 and CDR2 sequences are SGHTA and FQGNSA. This CDR3 is built from 12 residues.